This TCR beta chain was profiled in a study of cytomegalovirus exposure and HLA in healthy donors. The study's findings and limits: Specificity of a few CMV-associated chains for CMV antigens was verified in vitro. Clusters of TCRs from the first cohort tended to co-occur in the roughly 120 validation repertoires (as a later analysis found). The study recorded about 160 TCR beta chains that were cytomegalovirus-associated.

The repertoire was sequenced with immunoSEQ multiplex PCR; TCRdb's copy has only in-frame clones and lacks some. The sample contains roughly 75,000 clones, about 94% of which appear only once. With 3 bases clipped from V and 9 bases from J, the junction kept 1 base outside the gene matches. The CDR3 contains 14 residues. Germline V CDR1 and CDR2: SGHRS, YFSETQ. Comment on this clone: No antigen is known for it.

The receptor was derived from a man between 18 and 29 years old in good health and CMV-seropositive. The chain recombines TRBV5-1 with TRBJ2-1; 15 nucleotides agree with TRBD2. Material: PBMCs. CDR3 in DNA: TGCGCCAGCAGCTGGGGACTAGCGGGAGGTGAGCAGTTCTTC. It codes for CASSWGLAGGEQFF.